Reported below is one TCR beta chain. This entry comes from a study of blood T cell repertoires in COVID-19. Study context: Donors in the United States, Italy and Spain gave samples during acute or convalescent COVID-19.

Authors' processing steps: Amplifying reference gene primers gave estimates of nucleated cell counts. The protocol was immunoSEQ multiplex PCR, while the TCRdb copy is restricted to in-frame clones and leaves out a portion. Clonal size and the V and J genes are those of that table, whereas D and trimming came from the DNA. The data hold over 250,000 clones, with roughly 86% observed a single time. All enrollees were about 18 to 100 years old and from under 25 US areas. Membership in each cohort depended on participant-reported clinical history. This CDR3 is built from 14 residues. Germline lookup yields CDR1 MNHEY and CDR2 SVGAGI. V lost 6 bases and J 1 base, leaving 10 bases between the germline ends.

The sequenced material came from PBMCs or T cells enriched from blood (not recorded which). This sequence joins TRBV6-5 and TRBJ2-1; D not certain. The sequence was obtained from a woman younger than 30 who had recovered from COVID-19. The CDR3 bases are TGTGCCAGCAGCCGCGAGGCTTCCTACAATGAGCAGTTCTTC. Encoded protein: CASSREASYNEQFF.